These 6 T cell receptor beta chains were sequenced from one sample in a study of cytomegalovirus exposure and HLA in healthy donors listed by TCRdb under 2017. The library was prepared using the immunoSEQ multiplex PCR assay. The multiplex PCR relied on a mix of 60 forward primers for TCR Vbeta segments and 13 reverse primers for TCR Jbeta segments. TCRdb mirrors the immuneACCESS table, restricted to in-frame sequences. Some clones are absent from its copies; in checked studies, under half trace to an unresolved V gene, and the reason for the others is unknown. The sample has about 160,000 clones on record, under 85% of them singletons. The ten largest clones represent around 1.3% of the sample. Source material: PBMCs. The receptors come from a woman under 40 in good health and CMV-seronegative.

J is TRBJ1-4 and V is TRBV6-6, with D perhaps matching TRBD1 (5 bases). V was cut by 4 bases and J by 6 bases, with 12 bases left in between. Germline CDR1 MNHNY, CDR2 SVGAGI (reference sequence). CDR3 length equals 14 residues. CDR3 nucleotide sequence: TGTGCCAGCAGTTGGACCGGGGGGGATGAAAAACTGTTTTTT. Protein: CASSWTGGDEKLFF.

The chain has TRBV7-8 and TRBJ2-7, with D maybe TRBD1 (6 bases). V lost 0 bases and J 12 bases, leaving 15 bases between the germline ends. The CDR3 totals 13 residues. CDR1 is SGHVS and CDR2 is FQNEAQ in the germline V gene. The CDR3 nucleotides are TGTGCCAGCAGCTTAGCGCAGGACAGAGACAGGTACTTC. Amino acid sequence: CASSLAQDRDRYF.

The V gene is TRBV29-1, the J gene TRBJ2-3; 9 bases are shared with TRBD1. Germline V gene lookup returns CDR1 SQVTM and CDR2 ANQGSEA. Trimming removed 4 bases from V and 6 bases from J; junction bases left unmatched: 11. The CDR3 spans 15 residues. The CDR3 DNA is TGCAGCGTTGCCGGGACAGGGAGTTATACGGATACGCAGTATTTT. Translation: CSVAGTGSYTDTQYF.

The chain uses TRBV27 and TRBJ1-3, with 8 bases that match TRBD1. Germline lookup yields CDR1 MNHEY and CDR2 SMNVEV (reference sequence). CDR3 length: 15 residues. J was trimmed by 0 bases and V by 8 bases; bases with no gene match: 6. This CDR3 reads CASGDRGTSGNTIYF. Here the CDR3 DNA reads TGTGCCAGCGGTGACAGGGGAACCTCTGGAAACACCATATATTTT.

Remarks on this clone: A junction end diverges from the germline sequence, so it may reflect a read error. The chain has TRBV7-7 and TRBJ2-3; perhaps TRBD2 as D (6 bases). Looked up from germline, CDR1 is SSHAT and CDR2 is FNYEAQ (reference sequence). This CDR3 contains 15 residues. The CDR3 bases are TGTGCTAGCAGCTTTTCCCTAGCGACCGCAGATACGCAGTATTTT. It yields the protein CASSFSLATADTQYF.

This clone was observed a handful of times. The chain combines TRBV11-2 with TRBJ2-3; 7 bases agree with TRBD2. The V and J ends lost 5 bases and 4 bases, in that order; junction bases with no gene match: 9. This CDR3 comprises 15 residues. Germline CDR1 and CDR2: SGHAT and FQNNGV. The CDR3 reads CASSPRASGSDTQYF. The CDR3 DNA is TGTGCCAGCAGCCCACGGGCTAGCGGTTCAGATACGCAGTATTTT. Using reference TRBV11-2 and TRBJ2-3 for the parts outside the CDR3, the full variable domain is EAGVAQSPRYKIIEKRQSVAFWCNPISGHATLYWYQQILGQGPKLLIQFQNNGVVDDSQLPKDRFSAERLKGVDSTLKIQPAKLEDSAVYLCASSPRASGSDTQYFGPGTRLTVL.